The 27 T cell receptor beta chains below all came from one sample that was sequenced in a study of breast tumors, draining lymph nodes, adjacent tissues. Samples came from axillary lymph nodes draining the breast cancer. TCRdb recomputed calls from the multiplex PCR reads with MiXCR, one row per CDR3 protein. The sample includes some 120,000 distinct CDR3 sequences, about 20% of them seen just once. Source material: axillary lymph node tissue. These receptors were collected from a female donor with breast cancer. Some clones in this sample may be carry-over from other donors' samples.

This clonotype showed up many times. V usage is TRBV5-8 and J usage is TRBJ2-7; D is possibly TRBD2 (5 bases). Germline V lookup: CDR1 SGHTS, CDR2 YDEGEE. The CDR3 is made up of 15 amino acids. V was trimmed by 9 bases and J by 2 bases, leaving 21 bases between them. The CDR3 sequence: CATNRVRERPYEQYF. The CDR3 bases are TGTGCCACCAACAGAGTCCGGGAAAGGCCCTACGAGCAGTACTTC. Using reference TRBV5-8 and TRBJ2-7 for the parts outside the CDR3, the full variable domain is EAGVTQSPTHLIKTRGQQATLRCSPISGHTSVYWYQQALGLGLQFLLWYDEGEERNRGNFPPRFSGRQFPNYSSELNVNALELEDSALYLCATNRVRERPYEQYFGPGTRLTVT.

This clonotype was recorded many times. The chain is built from TRBV4-2 and TRBJ2-2; 11 bases are a match to TRBD2. CDR1 is LGHNA and CDR2 is YNFKEQ in the germline V gene. With 2 bases clipped from V and 5 bases from J, the junction kept 4 bases outside the gene matches. The CDR3 is made up of 16 amino acids. Written as DNA, the CDR3 is TGTGCCAGCAGCCAAACTAGCGGGAGTCGTACCGGGGAGCTGTTTTTT. Its translation is CASSQTSGSRTGELFF.

This CDR3 is CSARDYEAFF. Here the CDR3 DNA reads TGCAGTGCTAGAGATTATGAAGCTTTCTTT. The V and J genes are TRBV20-1 and TRBJ1-1; D not certain. The CDR3 is made up of 10 amino acids. Germline V gene sequence: CDR1 DFQATT, CDR2 SNEGSKA (reference sequence). Trimming pared 0 bases from V and 7 bases from J, leaving 3 bases between.

This clonotype was detected once. A much larger clone is a single base away; this may be a read error. This chain connects TRBV6-1 to TRBJ1-2, with D possibly being TRBD1 (5 bases). This CDR3 spans 16 amino acids. From germline, CDR1 is MNHNS and CDR2 SASEGT. V dropped 2 bases and J dropped 5 bases, with 18 bases sitting between them. The CDR3 region is CASSESGPRGRYGYTF. The DNA of the CDR3 is TGTGCCAGCAGTGAATCTGGGCCGCGGGGGAGGTATGGCTACACCTTC.

This clonotype was recorded many times. The rearrangement joins TRBV7-2 to TRBJ2-5; D is ambiguous. CDR3 length equals 11 residues. Germline CDR1 and CDR2: SGHTA and FQGNSA. V gave up 3 bases and J gave up 2 bases, with 1 base separating them. The CDR3 region is CASSFQETQYF. DNA of the CDR3: TGTGCCAGCAGCTTTCAAGAGACCCAGTACTTC.

A word on this clonotype: A read error may be the cause here, since a much bigger clone is one base away. This chain joins TRBV7-2 and TRBJ1-5; D unresolved. The ends were cut back, 7 bases at V and 4 bases at J, with 8 bases in the middle. The V gene's germline CDR1 is SGHTA and CDR2 FQGNSA. The length of the CDR3 is 12 residues. The CDR3 region has the DNA TGTGCCAGCAACTTCCCAAATCAGCCCCAGCATTTT. Its translation is CASNFPNQPQHF.

For this clonotype: The junction differs from germline at one of its ends, possibly a read error. V and J are TRBV29-1 and TRBJ2-2; D is perhaps TRBD2 (7 bases). The CDR3 covers 13 residues. Germline V lookup: CDR1 SQVTM, CDR2 ANQGSEA. CDR3 sequence reads: CSVDGGPTGELVF. CDR3 DNA: TGCAGCGTAGACGGGGGGCCAACCGGGGAGCTGGTTTTT.

This clonotype was seen many times. The chain carries TRBV3-1 and TRBJ2-3; D perhaps matches TRBD2 (6 bases). Trimming stripped 6 bases from V and 5 bases from J, with 15 bases between. Per germline, CDR1 LGHDT and CDR2 YNNKEL (reference sequence). This CDR3 has 14 amino acids. CDR3 DNA sequence: TGTGCCAGCAGGCCCACCGGGACTCAAGATACGCAGTATTTT. This gives the protein CASRPTGTQDTQYF.

This clonotype turned up a few times. This chain uses TRBV11-2 with TRBJ2-1; D might be TRBD1 or TRBD2, each matching 5 bases. V was cut by 5 bases and J by 5 bases, with 16 bases left in between. The germline CDR1 and CDR2 sequences are SGHAT and FQNNGV. The CDR3 consists of 15 residues. The CDR3 coding sequence is TGTGCCAGCAGCCCCGCTGGTGGGGGAGACAATGAGCAGTTCTTC. As protein: CASSPAGGGDNEQFF.

In this sample, this clonotype turned up many times. V is TRBV24-1 and J is TRBJ1-4; D gene uncertain. CDR1 is KGHDR and CDR2 is SFDVKD in the germline V gene. CDR3 length: 13 amino acids. The germline V and J ends were trimmed by 0 bases and 7 bases, with 5 bases remaining between them. CDR3 nucleotide sequence: TGTGCCACCAGTGATTTGCGGGGTGAAAAACTGTTTTTT. This sequence encodes CATSDLRGEKLFF.

This chain connects TRBV5-5 to TRBJ1-2; 7 positions match TRBD1. The CDR3 extends over 14 amino acids. Germline V CDR1 and CDR2: SGHKS, YYEKEE (reference sequence). V was pared by 10 bases and J by 3 bases, with 12 bases of the junction left unmatched. CDR3 coding DNA: TGTGCCGGCAAATTCCGGGACAGTTACTATGGCTACACCTTC. This codes for CAGKFRDSYYGYTF.

This clonotype was seen repeatedly, ten times or more. The V call is TRBV7-2, the J call TRBJ2-3; 15 nucleotides agree with TRBD2. Germline trimming cut 5 bases from V and 4 bases from J; bases unmatched to any gene: 4. This CDR3 is 16 amino acids long. Germline CDR1 SGHTA, CDR2 FQGNSA. CDR3 sequence reads: CASSIGLAGGSDTQYF. The CDR3, as DNA: TGTGCCAGCAGCATCGGACTAGCGGGAGGGTCAGATACGCAGTATTTT. Variable domain in full (rest from reference TRBV7-2 and TRBJ2-3): GAGVSQSPSNKVTEKGKDVELRCDPISGHTALYWYRQSLGQGLEFLIYFQGNSAPDKSGLPSDRFSAERTGGSVSTLTIQRTQQEDSAVYLCASSIGLAGGSDTQYFGPGTRLTVL.

In this sample, this clonotype turned up a few times. The chain employs TRBV11-2 and TRBJ1-5; D is unclear. This CDR3 is 13 amino acids long. Between the trimmed V and J ends, which lost 2 bases and 0 bases, there was a span of 2 bases. The germline gives CDR1 SGHAT, CDR2 FQNNGV. CDR3 amino acids: CASSLHSNQPQHF. The CDR3 DNA reads as TGTGCCAGCAGCTTACATAGCAATCAGCCCCAGCATTTT.

This chain joins TRBV5-6 and TRBJ2-1; D may correspond to TRBD1 or TRBD2 (6 bases each). V lost 8 bases, J lost 0 bases, and 15 bases lay in between. The CDR3 sequence is 15 residues long. CDR1 is SGHDT and CDR2 is YYEEEE in the germline V gene. DNA for the CDR3: TGTGCCAGTAGGCTCGGGGGCTCCTCCTACAATGAGCAGTTCTTC. Its translation is CASRLGGSSYNEQFF.

With regard to this clonotype: This may stem from a read error, because a much larger clone lies one nucleotide away. The V call is TRBV7-9, the J call TRBJ1-2, with D unresolved. The V gene's germline CDR1 is SEHNR and CDR2 FQNEAQ (reference sequence). The CDR3 loop spans 14 amino acids. The CDR3 loop reads CASGLIPEIYGYTF. CDR3 sequence (DNA): TGTGCCAGCGGCTTAATTCCAGAAATCTATGGCTACACCTTC.

The V gene is TRBV4-1, the J gene TRBJ2-1; 8 nucleotides agree with TRBD2. From germline, CDR1 is MGHRA and CDR2 YSYEKL. The CDR3 length is 15 residues. V was pared by 1 base and J by 9 bases, with 8 bases of the junction left unmatched. CDR3 coding DNA: TGCGCCAGCAGCCAAGCGGGGGGGAGGGGACCTGAGCAGTTCTTC. This encodes CASSQAGGRGPEQFF.

A note on this clonotype: The germline gene is not matched at one end of the junction; a read error may be the cause. The chain recombines TRBV5-8 with TRBJ2-1; no clear D gene. Looked up from germline, CDR1 is SGHTS and CDR2 is YDEGEE. This CDR3 has 11 amino acids. The CDR3 loop reads CASSLYNGQFF. In DNA, the CDR3 is TGTGCCAGCAGCCTGTACAATGGGCAGTTCTTC.

On this clonotype: One base away lies a much larger clone, so this may be a sequencing read error. CDR3 protein: CASSQDRVHGYTF. DNA of the CDR3: TGTGCCAGCAGCCAAGATAGGGTCCATGGCTACACCTTC. This chain connects TRBV14 to TRBJ1-2; D gene unclear. The germline V and J ends were trimmed by 0 bases and 6 bases, with 8 bases remaining between them. The CDR3 runs to 13 residues. CDR1 is SGHDN, CDR2 FVKESK, per germline. The full variable domain, its missing parts supplied by reference TRBV14 and TRBJ1-2, is EAGVTQFPSHSVIEKGQTVTLRCDPISGHDNLYWYRRVMGKEIKFLLHFVKESKQDESGMPNNRFLAERTGGTYSTLKVQPAELEDSGVYFCASSQDRVHGYTFGSGTRLTVV.

A single count supports this clonotype. This may be a read error, as it is one base from a much larger clone. The rearrangement uses TRBV5-4 and TRBJ2-2; 8 nucleotides agree with TRBD2. Germline V gives CDR1 SGHNT, CDR2 YYREEE (reference sequence). The CDR3 extends over 16 amino acids. The DNA of the CDR3 is TGTGCCAGCAGCTTCAGTTGGCTAGCGGGCACCGGGGAGCTGTTATTT. Translating it yields CASSFSWLAGTGELLF.

This clonotype was seen ten or more times. The J gene is TRBJ2-5, the V gene TRBV11-2; D possibly corresponds to TRBD1 (6 bases). The germline gives CDR1 SGHAT, CDR2 FQNNGV. This CDR3 contains 13 residues. V lost 5 bases, J lost 4 bases, and 11 bases lay in between. The CDR3 sequence: CASSQGPGETQYF. The CDR3 nucleotides are TGTGCCAGCAGCCAGGGGCCGGGAGAGACCCAGTACTTC.

In its sample, this clonotype was seen many times. The rearrangement joins TRBV24-1 to TRBJ2-1; 15 bases agree with TRBD2. V dropped 4 bases and J dropped 8; count of bases not matched to a gene: 14. CDR1 is KGHDR, CDR2 SFDVKD, per germline. The CDR3 runs 19 residues. The CDR3: CATSDPGLAGGPTVDEQFF. The CDR3 coding sequence is TGTGCCACCAGTGACCCCGGACTAGCGGGAGGGCCGACCGTCGATGAGCAGTTCTTC.

This chain links TRBV19 with TRBJ1-5; tentative D call: TRBD1 (5 bases). The V end lost 5 bases, the J end lost 0 bases, and 14 bases lay between the germline ends. The CDR3 covers 16 residues. Germline assignment: CDR1 LNHDA and CDR2 SQIVND (reference sequence). The CDR3 sequence: CASSPRGITSNQPQHF. Written as DNA, the CDR3 is TGTGCCAGTAGTCCAAGGGGAATTACTAGCAATCAGCCCCAGCATTTT. Full variable domain (rest looked up from reference TRBV19 and TRBJ1-5): DGGITQSPKYLFRKEGQNVTLSCEQNLNHDAMYWYRQDPGQGLRLIYYSQIVNDFQKGDIAEGYSVSREKKESFPLTVTSAQKNPTAFYLCASSPRGITSNQPQHFGDGTRLSIL.

This clonotype was picked up many times. The chain combines TRBV6-6 with TRBJ1-2; 8 bases line up with TRBD1. The J segment lost 4 bases and the V segment lost 0 bases, leaving 7 bases of the junction unmatched. The CDR3 is 16 residues long. Germline CDR1 reads MNHNY; CDR2 reads SVGAGI (reference sequence). The CDR3 DNA is TGTGCCAGCAGTTACTCCCGGGACAGGTTCTCCTATGGCTACACCTTC. This sequence encodes CASSYSRDRFSYGYTF.

This clonotype was detected ten times or more. The chain links TRBV20-1 to TRBJ2-7, with TRBD2 matching over 9 bases. CDR3 size: 16 residues. The germline V gene encodes CDR1 DFQATT and CDR2 SNEGSKA (reference sequence). V dropped 0 bases and J dropped 2; count of bases not matched to a gene: 8. The CDR3 spells CSARDPNSGRPYEQYF. The CDR3 DNA reads TGCAGTGCTAGAGATCCCAATAGCGGGAGACCCTACGAGCAGTACTTC.

This clonotype was seen repeatedly, ten times or more. This rearrangement joins TRBV11-2 to TRBJ2-7; D is tentatively TRBD1 or TRBD2 (5 bases each). Germline V gene data show CDR1 as SGHAT and CDR2 as FQNNGV. The CDR3 sequence is 15 residues long. With 1 base removed from V and 5 bases from J, the gap between germline ends came to 15 bases. CDR3 loop: CASSLVIGTLHEQYF. The CDR3 bases are TGTGCCAGCAGCTTAGTAATCGGGACGCTACACGAGCAGTACTTC.

This clonotype occurred many times. The chain recombines TRBV29-1 with TRBJ2-7; D is unresolved. Trimming removed 7 bases at V and 3 bases at J, with 16 bases between. The CDR3 spans 13 residues. Germline V gives CDR1 SQVTM, CDR2 ANQGSEA. The CDR3 DNA reads TGCAGCGCTCTAAAGACCGATCTCTACGAGCAGTACTTC. It yields the protein CSALKTDLYEQYF.

Ten or more counts support this clonotype. V gene TRBV2 combines with J gene TRBJ2-1, with 15 positions matching TRBD2. V lost 10 bases, J lost 9 bases, and 7 bases stayed unmatched. Germline loops: CDR1 SNHLY, CDR2 FYNNEI. The CDR3 length is 14 residues. As DNA, the CDR3 is TGTGCCACAAAAGGACTAGCGGGAGGGGGTGAGCAGTTCTTC. Its translation: CATKGLAGGGEQFF.